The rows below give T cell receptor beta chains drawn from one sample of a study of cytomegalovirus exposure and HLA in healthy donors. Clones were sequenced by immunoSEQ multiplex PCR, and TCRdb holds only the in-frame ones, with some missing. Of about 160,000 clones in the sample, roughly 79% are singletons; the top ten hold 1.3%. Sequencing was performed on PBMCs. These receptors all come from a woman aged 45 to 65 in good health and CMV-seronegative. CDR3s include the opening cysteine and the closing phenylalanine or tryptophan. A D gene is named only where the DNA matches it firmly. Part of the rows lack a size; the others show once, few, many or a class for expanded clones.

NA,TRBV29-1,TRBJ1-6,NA,CSVGGDSNSPLHF,TGCAGCGTTGGCGGAGACAGTAATTCACCCCTCCACTTT
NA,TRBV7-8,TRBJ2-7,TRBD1,CASRRDRGLYEQYF,TGTGCCAGCAGGCGAGACAGGGGGCTGTACGAGCAGTACTTC
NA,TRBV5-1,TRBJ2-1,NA,CASTASASSYNEQFF,TGCGCCAGCACGGCTAGTGCCAGCTCCTACAATGAGCAGTTCTTC
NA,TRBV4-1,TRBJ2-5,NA,CASSLLGTPFFEETQYF,TGCGCCAGCAGCCTCCTCGGGACACCTTTCTTCGAGGAGACCCAGTACTTC
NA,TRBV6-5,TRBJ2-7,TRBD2,CASSYGPGGSSYEQYF,TGTGCCAGCAGTTACGGTCCTGGCGGGAGCTCCTACGAGCAGTACTTC
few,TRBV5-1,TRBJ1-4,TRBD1,CASSVSGQGNEKLFF,TGCGCCAGCAGCGTATCAGGACAGGGTAATGAAAAACTGTTTTTT
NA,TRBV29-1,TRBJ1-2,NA,CSVDRATGQTYGYTF,TGCAGCGTTGACAGGGCAACAGGACAGACCTATGGCTACACCTTC
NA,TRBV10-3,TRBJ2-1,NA,CAISESWLAHEQFF,TGTGCCATCAGTGAGTCGTGGCTAGCACATGAGCAGTTCTTC
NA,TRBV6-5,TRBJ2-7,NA,CASKSNYQWEQYF,TGTGCCAGCAAATCGAATTATCAGTGGGAGCAGTACTTC
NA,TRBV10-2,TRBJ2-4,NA,CASSERGKNIQYF,TGCGCCAGCAGTGAGCGGGGGAAGAACATTCAGTACTTC
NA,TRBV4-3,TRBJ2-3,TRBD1,CASSPTGGADTQYF,TGCGCCAGCAGCCCGACAGGGGGTGCGGATACGCAGTATTTT
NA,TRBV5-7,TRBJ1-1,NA,CASSLEEWEAFF,TGTGCCAGCAGCTTGGAGGAGTGGGAAGCTTTCTTT
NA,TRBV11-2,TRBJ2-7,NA,CASSLGRIYEQYF,TGTGCCAGCAGCTTAGGCAGGATCTACGAGCAGTACTTC
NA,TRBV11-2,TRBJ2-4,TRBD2,CASSSLAGVGPQAKNIQYF,TGTGCCAGCAGCTCCCTAGCGGGAGTGGGGCCACAAGCCAAAAACATTCAGTACTTC
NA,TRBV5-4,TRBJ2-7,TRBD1,CASSNRDRGSYEQYF,TGTGCCAGCAGCAACCGGGACAGGGGCTCCTACGAGCAGTACTTC
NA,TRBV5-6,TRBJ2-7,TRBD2,CASSLGLAGPKGGEQYF,TGTGCCAGCAGCTTGGGACTAGCGGGCCCCAAAGGGGGCGAGCAGTACTTC
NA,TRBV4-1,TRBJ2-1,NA,CASSQESASSLQYNEQFF,TGCGCCAGCAGCCAAGAGTCTGCCTCCTCACTACAATACAATGAGCAGTTCTTC
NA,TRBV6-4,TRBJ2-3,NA,CASRVTSREDTQYF,TGTGCCAGCAGGGTGACTAGTCGCGAAGATACGCAGTATTTT